This T cell receptor (beta chain) was identified in a study of Graves' ophthalmopathy and Graves' hyperthyroidism. Findings of the study overall: With 65% to 71% sensitivity and approximately 72% specificity, the model predicted ophthalmopathy progression. Blood was where most expanded thyroid clonotypes above 0.001 frequency also turned up. Ophthalmopathy could be told apart from stable hyperthyroidism by a 13-signature model (approximately 91% sensitivity, about 81% specificity).

This CDR3 spans 15 amino acids. J was trimmed by 6 bases and V by 5 bases; bases with no gene match: 10. CDR1 and CDR2 from the germline V gene are SEHNR and FQNEAQ (reference sequence). In its sample, this clonotype was seen many times. The target antigen is unknown. Newly diagnosed hyperthyroidism donors, aged 18 to 65, duration under 2 months. Amplification targeted the TCR beta CDR3 regions, with RNA transcripts as the source material. An opening RT-PCR round employed HTBI primers and preceded a second-round multiplex PCR. MiXCR, run by TCRdb on the multiplex PCR reads, gives a single entry per CDR3 protein. The table records around 1,000,000 distinct CDR3 sequences, about 38% of them present only once.

V and J are TRBV7-9 and TRBJ2-5, with 9 positions matching TRBD1. The sequenced sample was peripheral blood or thyroid tissue (not recorded which). The receptor comes from an adult man with Graves' hyperthyroidism. CDR3: CASSATGTGIQTQYF. CDR3 in DNA: TGTGCCAGCAGCGCAACCGGGACAGGGATCCAGACCCAGTACTTC. The entire variable domain, with the rest obtained from reference TRBV7-9 and TRBJ2-5, is as follows: DTGVSQNPRHKITKRGQNVTFRCDPISEHNRLYWYRQTLGQGPEFLTYFQNEAQLEKSRLLSDRFSAERPKGSFSTLEIQRTEQGDSAMYLCASSATGTGIQTQYFGPGTRLLVL.